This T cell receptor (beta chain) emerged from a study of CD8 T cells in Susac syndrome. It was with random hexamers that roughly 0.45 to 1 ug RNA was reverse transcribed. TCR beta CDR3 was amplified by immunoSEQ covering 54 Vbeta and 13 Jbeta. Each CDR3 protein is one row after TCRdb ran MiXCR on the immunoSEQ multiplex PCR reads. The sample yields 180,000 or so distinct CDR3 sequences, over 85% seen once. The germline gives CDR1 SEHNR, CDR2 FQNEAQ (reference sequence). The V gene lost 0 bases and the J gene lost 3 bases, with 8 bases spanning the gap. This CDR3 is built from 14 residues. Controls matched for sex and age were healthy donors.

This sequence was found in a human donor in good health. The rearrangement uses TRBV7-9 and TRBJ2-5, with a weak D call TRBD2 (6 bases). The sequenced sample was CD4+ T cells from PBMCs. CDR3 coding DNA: TGTGCCAGCAGCTTAGCCTCGGGAGAAGAGACCCAGTACTTC. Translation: CASSLASGEETQYF.